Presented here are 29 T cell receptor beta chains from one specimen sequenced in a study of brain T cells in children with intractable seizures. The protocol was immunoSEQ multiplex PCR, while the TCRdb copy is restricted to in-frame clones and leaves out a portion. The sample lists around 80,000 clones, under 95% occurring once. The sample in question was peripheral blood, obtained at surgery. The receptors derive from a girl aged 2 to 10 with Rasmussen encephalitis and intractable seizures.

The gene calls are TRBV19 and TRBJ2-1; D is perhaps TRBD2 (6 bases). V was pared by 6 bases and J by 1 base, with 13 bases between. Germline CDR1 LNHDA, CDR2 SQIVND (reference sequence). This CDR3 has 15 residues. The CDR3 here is CASSPTAGSYNEQFF. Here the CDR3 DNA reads TGTGCCAGTAGCCCTACGGCGGGGTCCTACAATGAGCAGTTCTTC. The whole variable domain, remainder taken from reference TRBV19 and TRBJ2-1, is DGGITQSPKYLFRKEGQNVTLSCEQNLNHDAMYWYRQDPGQGLRLIYYSQIVNDFQKGDIAEGYSVSREKKESFPLTVTSAQKNPTAFYLCASSPTAGSYNEQFFGPGTRLTVL.

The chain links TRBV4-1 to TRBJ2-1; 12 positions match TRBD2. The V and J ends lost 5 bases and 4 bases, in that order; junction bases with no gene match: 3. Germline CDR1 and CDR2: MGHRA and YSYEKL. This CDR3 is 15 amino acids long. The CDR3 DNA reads TGCGCCAGCAGCTTGGGACTAGCGGGTTACAATGAGCAGTTCTTC. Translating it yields CASSLGLAGYNEQFF.

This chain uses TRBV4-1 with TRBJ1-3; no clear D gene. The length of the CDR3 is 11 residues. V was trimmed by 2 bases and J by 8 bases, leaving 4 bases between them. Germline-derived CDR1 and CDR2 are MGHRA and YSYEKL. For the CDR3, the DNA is TGCGCCAGCAGCCAAAGGGACACCATATATTTT. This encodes CASSQRDTIYF.

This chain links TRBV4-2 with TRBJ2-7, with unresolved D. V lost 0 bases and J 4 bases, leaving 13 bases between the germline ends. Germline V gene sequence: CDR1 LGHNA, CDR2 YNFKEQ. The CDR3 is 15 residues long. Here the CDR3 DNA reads TGTGCCAGCAGCCAAGATCGACGGGCGAGATACGAGCAGTACTTC. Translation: CASSQDRRARYEQYF.

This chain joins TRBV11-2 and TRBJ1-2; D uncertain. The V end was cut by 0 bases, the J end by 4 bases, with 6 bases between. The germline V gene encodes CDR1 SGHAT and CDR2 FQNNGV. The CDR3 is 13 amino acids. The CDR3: CASSLETPYGYTF. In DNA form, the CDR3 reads TGTGCCAGCAGCTTAGAGACTCCCTATGGCTACACCTTC.

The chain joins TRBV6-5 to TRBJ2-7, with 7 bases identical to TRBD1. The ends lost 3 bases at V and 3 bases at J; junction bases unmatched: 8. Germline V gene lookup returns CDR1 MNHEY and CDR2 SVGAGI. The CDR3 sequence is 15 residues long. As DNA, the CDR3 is TGTGCCAGCAGTTATAGCAGGGGGACGAACTACGAGCAGTACTTC. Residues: CASSYSRGTNYEQYF.

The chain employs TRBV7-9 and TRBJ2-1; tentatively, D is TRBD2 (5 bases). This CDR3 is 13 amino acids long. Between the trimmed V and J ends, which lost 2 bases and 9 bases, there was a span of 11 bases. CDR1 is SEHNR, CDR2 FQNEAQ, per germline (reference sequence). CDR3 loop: CASSLSVGVEQFF. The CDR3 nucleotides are TGTGCCAGCAGCTTATCAGTGGGAGTTGAGCAGTTCTTC.

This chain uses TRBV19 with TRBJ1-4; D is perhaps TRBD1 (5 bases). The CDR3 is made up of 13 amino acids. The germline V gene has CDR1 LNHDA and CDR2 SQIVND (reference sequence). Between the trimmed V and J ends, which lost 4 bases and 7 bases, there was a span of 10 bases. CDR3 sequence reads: CASSTRQFEKLFF. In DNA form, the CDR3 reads TGTGCCAGTAGTACCCGACAGTTTGAAAAACTGTTTTTT.

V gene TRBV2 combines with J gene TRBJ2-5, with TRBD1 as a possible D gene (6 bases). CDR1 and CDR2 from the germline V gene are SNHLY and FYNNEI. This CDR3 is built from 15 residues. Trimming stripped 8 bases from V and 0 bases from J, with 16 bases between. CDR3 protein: CASPEGVGDQETQYF. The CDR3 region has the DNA TGTGCCAGCCCAGAGGGGGTTGGAGACCAAGAGACCCAGTACTTC.

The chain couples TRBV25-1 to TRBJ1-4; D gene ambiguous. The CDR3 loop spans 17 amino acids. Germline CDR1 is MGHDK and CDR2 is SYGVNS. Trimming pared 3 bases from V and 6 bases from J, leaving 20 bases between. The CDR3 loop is CASSEVSGRDLYEKLFF. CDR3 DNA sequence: TGTGCCAGCAGTGAGGTTAGCGGGAGGGATTTATATGAAAAACTGTTTTTT. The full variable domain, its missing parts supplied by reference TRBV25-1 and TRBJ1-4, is EADIYQTPRYLVIGTGKKITLECSQTMGHDKMYWYQQDPGMELHLIHYSYGVNSTEKGDLSSESTVSRIRTEHFPLTLESARPSHTSQYLCASSEVSGRDLYEKLFFGSGTQLSVL.

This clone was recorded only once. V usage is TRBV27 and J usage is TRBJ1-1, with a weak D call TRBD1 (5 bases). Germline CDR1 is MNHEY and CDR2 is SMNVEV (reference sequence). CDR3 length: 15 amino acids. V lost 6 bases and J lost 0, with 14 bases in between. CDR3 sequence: CASRGGATLNTEAFF. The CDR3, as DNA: TGTGCCAGCAGGGGAGGGGCAACTCTGAACACTGAAGCTTTCTTT.

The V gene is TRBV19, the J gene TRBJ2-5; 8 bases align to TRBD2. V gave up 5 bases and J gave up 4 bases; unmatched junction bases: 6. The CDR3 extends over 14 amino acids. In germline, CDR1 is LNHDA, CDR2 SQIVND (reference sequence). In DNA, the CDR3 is TGTGCCAGTAGTTCGACCGGGGGGGGAGAGACCCAGTACTTC. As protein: CASSSTGGGETQYF. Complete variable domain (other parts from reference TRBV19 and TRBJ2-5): DGGITQSPKYLFRKEGQNVTLSCEQNLNHDAMYWYRQDPGQGLRLIYYSQIVNDFQKGDIAEGYSVSREKKESFPLTVTSAQKNPTAFYLCASSSTGGGETQYFGPGTRLLVL.

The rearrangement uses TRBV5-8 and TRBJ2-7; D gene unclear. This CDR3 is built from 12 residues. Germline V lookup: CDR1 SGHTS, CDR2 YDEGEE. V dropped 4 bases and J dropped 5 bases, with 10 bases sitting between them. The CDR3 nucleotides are TGTGCCAGCAGCCCGCTTGTTCACGAGCAGTACTTC. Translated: CASSPLVHEQYF. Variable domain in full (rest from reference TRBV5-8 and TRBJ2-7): EAGVTQSPTHLIKTRGQQATLRCSPISGHTSVYWYQQALGLGLQFLLWYDEGEERNRGNFPPRFSGRQFPNYSSELNVNALELEDSALYLCASSPLVHEQYFGPGTRLTVT.

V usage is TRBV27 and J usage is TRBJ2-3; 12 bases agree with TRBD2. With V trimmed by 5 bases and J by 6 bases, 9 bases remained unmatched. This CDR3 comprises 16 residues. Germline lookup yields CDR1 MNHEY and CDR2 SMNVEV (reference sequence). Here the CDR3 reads CASSTRTSGEPDTQYF. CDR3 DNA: TGTGCCAGCAGTACCCGGACTAGCGGGGAACCCGATACGCAGTATTTT.

Here the CDR3 DNA reads TGCAGCGTGAAGGAGGTTGGCACCGGGGAGCTGTTTTTT. Amino acid sequence: CSVKEVGTGELFF. The chain employs TRBV29-1 and TRBJ2-2, with a tentative D call TRBD2 (5 bases). With 6 bases removed from V and 4 bases from J, the gap between germline ends came to 12 bases. The CDR3 loop spans 13 amino acids. Germline V gene data show CDR1 as SQVTM and CDR2 as ANQGSEA.

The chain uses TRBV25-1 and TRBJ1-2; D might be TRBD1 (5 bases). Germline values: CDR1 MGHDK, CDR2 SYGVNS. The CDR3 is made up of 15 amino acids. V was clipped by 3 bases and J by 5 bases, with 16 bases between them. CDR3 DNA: TGTGCCAGCAGTGAGCTTAGGGGCGAAGGTTATGGCTACACCTTC. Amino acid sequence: CASSELRGEGYGYTF.

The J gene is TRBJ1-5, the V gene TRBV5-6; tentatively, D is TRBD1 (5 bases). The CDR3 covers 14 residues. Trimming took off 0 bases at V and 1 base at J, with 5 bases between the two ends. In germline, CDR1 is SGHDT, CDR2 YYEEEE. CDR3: CASSLGQSNQPQHF. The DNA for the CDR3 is TGTGCCAGCAGCTTGGGACAGAGCAATCAGCCCCAGCATTTT. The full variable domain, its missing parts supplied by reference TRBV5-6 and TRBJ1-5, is DAGVTQSPTHLIKTRGQQVTLRCSPKSGHDTVSWYQQALGQGPQFIFQYYEEEERQRGNFPDRFSGHQFPNYSSELNVNALLLGDSALYLCASSLGQSNQPQHFGDGTRLSIL.

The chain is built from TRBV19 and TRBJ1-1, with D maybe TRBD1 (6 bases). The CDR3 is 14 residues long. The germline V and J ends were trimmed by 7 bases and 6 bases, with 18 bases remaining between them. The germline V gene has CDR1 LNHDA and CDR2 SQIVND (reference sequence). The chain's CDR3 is CASNPDSRWSEAFF. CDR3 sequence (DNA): TGTGCCAGTAACCCGGACAGCAGATGGTCTGAAGCTTTCTTT. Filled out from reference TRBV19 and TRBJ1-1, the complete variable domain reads DGGITQSPKYLFRKEGQNVTLSCEQNLNHDAMYWYRQDPGQGLRLIYYSQIVNDFQKGDIAEGYSVSREKKESFPLTVTSAQKNPTAFYLCASNPDSRWSEAFFGQGTRLTVV.

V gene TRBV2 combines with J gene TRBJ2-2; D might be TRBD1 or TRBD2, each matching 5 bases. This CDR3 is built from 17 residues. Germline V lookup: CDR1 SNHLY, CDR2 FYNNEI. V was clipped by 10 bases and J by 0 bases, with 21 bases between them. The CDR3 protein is CATSDLRGATNTGELFF. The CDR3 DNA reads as TGTGCCACCTCAGACCTGAGAGGGGCCACGAACACCGGGGAGCTGTTTTTT.

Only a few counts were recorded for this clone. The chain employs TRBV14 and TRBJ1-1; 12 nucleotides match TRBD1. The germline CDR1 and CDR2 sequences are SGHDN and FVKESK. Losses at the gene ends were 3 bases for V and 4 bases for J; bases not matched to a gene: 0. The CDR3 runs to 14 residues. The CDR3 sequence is CASSQGQGATEAFF. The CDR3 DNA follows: TGTGCCAGCAGCCAGGGACAGGGGGCCACTGAAGCTTTCTTT.

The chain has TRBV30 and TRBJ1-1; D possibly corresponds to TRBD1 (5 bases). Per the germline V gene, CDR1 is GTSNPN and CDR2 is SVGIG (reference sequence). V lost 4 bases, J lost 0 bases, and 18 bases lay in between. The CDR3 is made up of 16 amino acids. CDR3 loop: CAWTLGTDKMNTEAFF. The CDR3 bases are TGTGCCTGGACCCTGGGGACGGACAAAATGAACACTGAAGCTTTCTTT.

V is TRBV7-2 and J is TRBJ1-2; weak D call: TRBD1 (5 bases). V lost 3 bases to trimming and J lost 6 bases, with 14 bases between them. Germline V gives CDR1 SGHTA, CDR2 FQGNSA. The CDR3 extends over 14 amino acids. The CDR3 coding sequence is TGTGCCAGCAGCTTGAATGCCGGGGGAAATGGCTACACCTTC. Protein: CASSLNAGGNGYTF.

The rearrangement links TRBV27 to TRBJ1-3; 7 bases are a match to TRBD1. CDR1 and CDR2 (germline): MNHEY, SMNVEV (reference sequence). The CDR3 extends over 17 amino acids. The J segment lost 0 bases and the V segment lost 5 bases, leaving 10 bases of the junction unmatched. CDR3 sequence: CASSADRDSVSGNTIYF. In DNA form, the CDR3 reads TGTGCCAGCAGTGCCGACCGGGACAGCGTCTCTGGAAACACCATATATTTT.

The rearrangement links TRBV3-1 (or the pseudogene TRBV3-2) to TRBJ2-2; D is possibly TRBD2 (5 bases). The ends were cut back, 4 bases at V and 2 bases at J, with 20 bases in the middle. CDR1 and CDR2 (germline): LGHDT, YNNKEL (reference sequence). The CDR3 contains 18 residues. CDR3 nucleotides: TGTGCCAGCAGCCTGGCGGGTCCGGGCCGACCTAACACCGGGGAGCTGTTTTTT. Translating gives CASSLAGPGRPNTGELFF.

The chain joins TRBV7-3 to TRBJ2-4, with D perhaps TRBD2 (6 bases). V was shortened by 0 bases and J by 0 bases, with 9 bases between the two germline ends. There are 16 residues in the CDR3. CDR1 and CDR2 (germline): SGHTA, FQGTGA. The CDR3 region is CASSLTGGLAKNIQYF. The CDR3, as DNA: TGTGCCAGCAGCTTAACGGGGGGATTAGCCAAAAACATTCAGTACTTC.

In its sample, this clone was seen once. The CDR3 loop is CATSDVLGQGHTDTQYF. Here the CDR3 DNA reads TGTGCCACCAGTGATGTCTTAGGACAGGGACACACAGATACGCAGTATTTT. This chain connects TRBV24-1 to TRBJ2-3; 8 nucleotides align to TRBD1. Trimming cost V 3 bases and J 2 bases; bases outside gene matches: 9. Germline CDR1 KGHDR, CDR2 SFDVKD. The CDR3 sequence is 17 residues long.

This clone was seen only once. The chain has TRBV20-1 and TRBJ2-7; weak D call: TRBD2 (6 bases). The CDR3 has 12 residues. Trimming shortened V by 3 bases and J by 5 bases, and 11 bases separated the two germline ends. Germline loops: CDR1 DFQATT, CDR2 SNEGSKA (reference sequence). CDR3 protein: CSASREVDEQYF. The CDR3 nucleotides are TGCAGTGCTAGTAGGGAGGTGGACGAGCAGTACTTC.

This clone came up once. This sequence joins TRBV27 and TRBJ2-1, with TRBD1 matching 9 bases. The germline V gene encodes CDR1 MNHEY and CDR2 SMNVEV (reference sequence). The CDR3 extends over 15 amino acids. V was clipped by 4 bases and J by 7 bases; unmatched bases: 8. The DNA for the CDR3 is TGTGCCAGCAGTTCTGCCGGGACAGGGACTAATGAGCAGTTCTTC. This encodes CASSSAGTGTNEQFF.

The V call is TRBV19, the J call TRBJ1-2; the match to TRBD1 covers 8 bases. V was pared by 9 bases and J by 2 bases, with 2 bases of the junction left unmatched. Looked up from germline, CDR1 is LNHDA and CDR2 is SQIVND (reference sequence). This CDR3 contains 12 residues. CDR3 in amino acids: CASQGANYGYTF. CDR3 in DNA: TGTGCCAGCCAGGGGGCAAACTATGGCTACACCTTC.